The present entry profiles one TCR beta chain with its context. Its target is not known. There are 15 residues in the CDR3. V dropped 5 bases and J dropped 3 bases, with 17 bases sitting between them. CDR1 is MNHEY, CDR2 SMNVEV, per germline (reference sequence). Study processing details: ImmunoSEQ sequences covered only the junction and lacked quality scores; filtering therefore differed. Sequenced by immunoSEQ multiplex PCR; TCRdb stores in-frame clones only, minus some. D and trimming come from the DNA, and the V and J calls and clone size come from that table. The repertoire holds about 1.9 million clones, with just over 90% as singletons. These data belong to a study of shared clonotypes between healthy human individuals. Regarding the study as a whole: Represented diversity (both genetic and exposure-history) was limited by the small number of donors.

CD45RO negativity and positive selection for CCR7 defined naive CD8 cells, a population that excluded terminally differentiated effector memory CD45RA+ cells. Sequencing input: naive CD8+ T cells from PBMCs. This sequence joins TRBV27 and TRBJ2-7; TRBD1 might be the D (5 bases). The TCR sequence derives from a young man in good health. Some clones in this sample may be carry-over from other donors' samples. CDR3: CASSPGGVGRYEQYF. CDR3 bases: TGTGCCAGCAGTCCAGGTGGGGTGGGGCGCTACGAGCAGTACTTC.